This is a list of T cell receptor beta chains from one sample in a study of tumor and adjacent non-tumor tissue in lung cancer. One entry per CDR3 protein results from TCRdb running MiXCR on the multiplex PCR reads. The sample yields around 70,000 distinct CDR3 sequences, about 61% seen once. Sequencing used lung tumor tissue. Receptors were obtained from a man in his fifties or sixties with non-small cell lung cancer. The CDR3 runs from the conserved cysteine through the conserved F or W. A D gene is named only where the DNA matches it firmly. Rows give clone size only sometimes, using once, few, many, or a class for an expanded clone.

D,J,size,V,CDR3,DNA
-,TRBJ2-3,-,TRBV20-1,CSARSGADTQYF,TGCAGTGCTAGATCCGGGGCAGATACGCAGTATTTT
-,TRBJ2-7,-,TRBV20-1,CSAKDPRAGPYEQYF,TGCAGTGCTAAAGACCCCCGGGCTGGACCCTACGAGCAGTACTTC
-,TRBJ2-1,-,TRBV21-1,CASLLADNNEQFF,TGTGCCTCTCTGCTAGCGGACAACAATGAGCAGTTCTTC
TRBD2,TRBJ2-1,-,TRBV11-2,CASSRTSGGASGTYNEQFF,TGTGCCAGCAGCCGGACTAGCGGGGGGGCGTCTGGCACCTACAATGAACAGTTCTTC
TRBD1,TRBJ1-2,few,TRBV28,CASSWGQGVYGYTF,TGTGCCAGCAGCTGGGGACAGGGGGTTTATGGCTACACCTTC
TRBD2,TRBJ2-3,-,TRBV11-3,CASNLGTSGGAADTQYF,TGTGCCAGCAACTTGGGGACTAGCGGGGGGGCAGCAGATACACAGTATTTT
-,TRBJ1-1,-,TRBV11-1,CASNLITGNTEAFF,TGTGCCAGCAACTTAATAACAGGGAACACTGAAGCCTTCTTT
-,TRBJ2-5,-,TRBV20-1,CSARSIDSVRETQYF,TGCAGTGCTAGATCTATAGACAGTGTCCGAGAGACCCAGTACTTC
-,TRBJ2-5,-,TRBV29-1,CSTDPGSLGETQYF,TGCAGCACTGACCCAGGAAGTCTAGGAGAGACCCAGTACTTC
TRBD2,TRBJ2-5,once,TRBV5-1,CANRVLPGGETQYF,TGCGCCAACAGGGTTCTGCCGGGAGGGGAGACCCAGTACTTC
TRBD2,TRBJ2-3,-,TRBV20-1,CSARWTSGTQITDTQYF,TGCAGTGCTAGGTGGACTAGCGGGACCCAAATCACAGATACGCAGTATTTT
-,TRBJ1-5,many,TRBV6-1,CASSEEGWQPQHF,TGTGCCAGCAGTGAAGAGGGCTGGCAGCCCCAGCATTTT
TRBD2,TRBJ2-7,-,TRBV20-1,CSAPGLAGGLLSYEQYF,TGCAGTGCTCCTGGACTAGCGGGAGGCCTCCTCTCCTACGAGCAGTACTTC
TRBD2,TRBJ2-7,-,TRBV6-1,CAGSEAGGGSSRYEQYF,TGTGCCGGCAGTGAAGCGGGGGGGGGGAGCTCCCGCTACGAGCAGTACTTC
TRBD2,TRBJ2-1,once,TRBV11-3,CVSSLAGQAVNEQFF,TGTGTTAGCAGCCTAGCGGGTCAGGCTGTCAATGAACAGTTCTTC
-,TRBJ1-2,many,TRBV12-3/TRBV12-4,CASSFGPAVYGYTF,TGTGCCAGCAGTTTTGGGCCCGCAGTTTATGGCTACACCTTC
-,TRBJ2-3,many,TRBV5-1,CASSTGNTDTQYF,TGCGCCAGCAGCACTGGGAATACAGATACGCAGTATTTT
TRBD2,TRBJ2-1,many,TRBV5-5,CASSLLVQRENNEQFF,TGTGCCAGCAGCTTACTCGTGCAGCGGGAAAACAATGAGCAGTTCTTC
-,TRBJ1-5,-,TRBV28,CASNRSGTGSNQPQHF,TGTGCCAGCAATCGTTCTGGCACAGGGAGCAATCAGCCCCAGCATTTT
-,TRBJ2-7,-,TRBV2,CASSGSAATYEQYF,TGTGCCAGCAGTGGATCGGCAGCTACCTACGAGCAGTACTTC
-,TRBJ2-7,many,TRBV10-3,CAISVGGVSYEQYF,TGTGCCATCAGTGTTGGTGGCGTAAGCTACGAGCAGTACTTC
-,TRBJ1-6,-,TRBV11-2,CARSFSGHSYNSPIHF,TGTGCCAGGAGCTTCTCGGGACACAGCTATAATTCACCCATCCACTTT
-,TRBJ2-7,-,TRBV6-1,CASRKDNYEQYF,TGTGCCAGCAGAAAGGACAACTATGAGCAGTACTTC
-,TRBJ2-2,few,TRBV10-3,CAISPLVNTGELFF,TGTGCCATCAGCCCTCTAGTAAACACCGGGGAGCTGTTTTTT
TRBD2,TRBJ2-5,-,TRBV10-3,CAISEPCGSETQYF,TGTGCCATTAGTGAGCCATGCGGGAGCGAGACCCAGTACTTC
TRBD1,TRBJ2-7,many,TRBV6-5,CASRLGQGAYEQYF,TGTGCCAGCAGATTGGGACAGGGCGCGTACGAGCAGTACTTC
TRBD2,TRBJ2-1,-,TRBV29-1,CSVESGGPRSEQFF,TGCAGCGTTGAATCGGGGGGGCCCCGGAGTGAGCAGTTCTTC
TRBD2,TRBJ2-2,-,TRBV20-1,CSASRGLRQAGGPVTGELFF,TGCAGTGCTAGCCGAGGATTACGACAAGCGGGAGGTCCTGTTACCGGGGAGCTGTTTTTT
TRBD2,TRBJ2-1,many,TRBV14,CASSQKLAGGYEQFF,TGTGCCAGCAGCCAAAAACTAGCGGGAGGGTATGAGCAGTTCTTC
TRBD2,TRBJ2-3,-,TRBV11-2,CASSLLSGGNQPQYF,TGTGCCAGCAGTCTCCTGTCCGGGGGGAATCAGCCCCAGTATTTT
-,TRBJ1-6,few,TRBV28,CASGQVYNSPLHF,TGTGCCAGCGGGCAGGTTTACAATTCACCCCTCCACTTT
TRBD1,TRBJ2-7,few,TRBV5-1,CASSGGQAYEQYF,TGCGCCAGCAGCGGGGGACAGGCATACGAGCAGTACTTC
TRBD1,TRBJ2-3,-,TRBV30,CAWSSRGFTDTQYF,TGTGCCTGGAGTAGCAGGGGGTTTACAGATACGCAGTATTTT
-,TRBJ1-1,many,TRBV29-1,CSVDVRGRTEAFF,TGCAGCGTTGATGTTCGGGGTCGGACTGAAGCTTTCTTT
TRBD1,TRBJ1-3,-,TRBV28,CASSPGTGSGNAIYF,TGTGCCAGCAGTCCCGGGACAGGATCTGGAAACGCTATATATTTT
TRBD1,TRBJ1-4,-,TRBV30,CAWGVQGTEEKLFF,TGTGCCTGGGGTGTACAGGGGACAGAGGAAAAACTGTTTTTT
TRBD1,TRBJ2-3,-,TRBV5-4,CASLPGGAGIDTQYF,TGTGCCAGCCTTCCAGGGGGCGCCGGTATAGATACGCAGTATTTT
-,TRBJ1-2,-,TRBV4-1,CASSLVTEYGYTF,TGCGCCAGCAGTCTTGTGACAGAATATGGCTACACCTTC
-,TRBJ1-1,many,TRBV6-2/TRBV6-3,CASCGTPNTEAFF,TGTGCCAGCTGCGGGACACCGAACACTGAAGCTTTCTTT
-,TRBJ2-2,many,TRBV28,CASSAGPYGELFF,TGTGCCAGCAGTGCGGGGCCTTATGGGGAGCTGTTTTTT
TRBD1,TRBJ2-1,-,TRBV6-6,CASSYGQGASQFF,TGTGCCAGCAGTTACGGACAGGGGGCCTCCCAGTTCTTC
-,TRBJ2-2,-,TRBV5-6,CVSSPPTDDTGELFF,TGTGTCAGCAGTCCGCCGACAGACGATACCGGGGAACTGTTTTTT
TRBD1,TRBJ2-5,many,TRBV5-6,CASSWTGREQETQYF,TGTGCCAGCAGCTGGACAGGGCGTGAACAAGAGACCCAGTACTTC
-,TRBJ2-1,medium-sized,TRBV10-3,CAISESGQGSPSRYNEQFF,TGTGCCATCAGTGAGTCGGGGCAGGGAAGCCCCTCCAGGTACAATGAGCAGTTCTTC
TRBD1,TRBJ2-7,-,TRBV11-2,CASNPGTGRTYKQYF,TGTGCCAGCAACCCAGGGACAGGTAGAACCTACAAGCAATACTTC
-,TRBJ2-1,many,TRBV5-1,CASSLGSSRQDEQFF,TGCGCCAGCAGCTTGGGCAGCAGCAGGCAGGATGAGCAGTTCTTC
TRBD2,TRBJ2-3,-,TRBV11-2,CASSFGPTAGVRDTQYF,TGTGCCAGCAGCTTTGGCCCGACAGCGGGGGTACGCGATACGCAGTATTTT
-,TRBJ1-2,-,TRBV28,CTSSQGANYGYTF,TGTACCAGCAGTCAAGGGGCTAACTATGGCTACACCTTC
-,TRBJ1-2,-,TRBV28,CASSTSYKAIF,TGTGCCAGCAGTACGTCATACAAAGCCATCTTC
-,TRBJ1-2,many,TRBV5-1,CASSLGVVNPYGYTF,TGCGCCAGCAGCTTGGGGGTCGTCAACCCATATGGCTACACCTTC
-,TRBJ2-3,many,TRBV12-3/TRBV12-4,CASSLDSGHGMDTQYF,TGTGCCAGCAGTTTAGATAGCGGCCACGGTATGGATACGCAGTATTTT